A single T cell receptor beta chain is shown here with its context. Its antigen is not known. CDR1 and CDR2 (germline): SGHTA, FQGNSA. V was pared by 5 bases and J by 3 bases, with 14 bases between. The CDR3 loop spans 15 amino acids. The data stem from a study of blood T cells in healthy people across ages. Study findings and constraints: Aged donors had fewer naive CD4+ cells and lower diversity than long-lived donors.

Alongside a J-beta primer mix, a sample-barcoded 5' primer served in a second PCR lasting about 7 to 12 cycles. TCRdb re-called the 5' RACE reads with MiXCR, one entry per CDR3 protein. The data show approximately 1,000,000 distinct CDR3 sequences, with around two fifths seen just once and around 14% held by the top ten. Sequenced material: blood. This clonotype was sampled from a man in his late teens or twenties in good health. The genes are TRBV7-2 and TRBJ2-1, with TRBD1 as a possible D gene (5 bases). CDR3 in DNA: TGTGCCAGCAGCCCAGGGCCAATTAACTACAATGAGCAGTTCTTC. This sequence encodes CASSPGPINYNEQFF.